These T cell receptor beta chains were read from a single sample in a study of blood T cell repertoires in COVID-19. The method was immunoSEQ multiplex PCR; TCRdb's version includes in-frame clones alone and lacks a portion of them. In the table there are tens of thousands of clones, nearly 95% of which are singletons. Source material: peripheral blood. These receptors were obtained from a human donor with active COVID-19. The donor label of this sample is uncertain. Both conserved end residues are part of each CDR3. The D gene is left open where the match is weak. Rows give clone size only sometimes, using once, few, many, or a class for an expanded clone.

>TRBV19|TRBJ1-2|TRBD1|once
TGTGCCAGTAGTTCCCGACAGGGGCTCTGGGTCTCCTACACCTTC
CASSSRQGLWVSYTF
>TRBV4-1|TRBJ1-6|-|-
TGCGCCAGCAGCCAAGAAAGAACAGGGAATTCACCCCTCCACTTT
CASSQERTGNSPLHF
>TRBV11-3|TRBJ2-7|TRBD1|-
TGTGCCAGCAGCAAAAGGAGCAGCGGGACAGGGAGCTACGAGCAGTACTTC
CASSKRSSGTGSYEQYF
>TRBV6-5|TRBJ1-1|-|-
TGTGCCAGCAGTCGCAGAGAGCGGGGAACTGAAGCTTTCTTT
CASSRRERGTEAFF
>TRBV10-3|TRBJ2-7|-|-
TGTGCCATCAGGCGGGGACAGAACACGCCCGAGCAGTACTTC
CAIRRGQNTPEQYF
>TRBV5-6|TRBJ1-6|-|-
TGTGCCAGCAGCTTGGATCCAAGCGGTTCCCTCCACTTT
CASSLDPSGSLHF
>TRBV2|TRBJ2-3|-|-
TGTGCCAGCGAGGCCGGATTGCAGTATTTT
CASEAGLQYF
>TRBV5-1|TRBJ2-7|TRBD1|once
TGCGCCAGCAGAAAGGGACAGGGTGGGTACGAGCAGTACTTC
CASRKGQGGYEQYF
>TRBV7-8|TRBJ2-7|TRBD1|-
TGTGCCAGCAGCGGCCGGGACAGGTCCTACGAGCAGTACTTC
CASSGRDRSYEQYF
>TRBV4-2|TRBJ1-3|-|few
TGTGCCAGCAGCCAAGACCGCTCTGGAAACACCATATATTTT
CASSQDRSGNTIYF
>TRBV28|TRBJ2-7|-|-
TGTGCCAGCAGTTCCATCCTAGGTTACGAGCAGTACTTC
CASSSILGYEQYF
>TRBV21-1|TRBJ2-5|-|once
TGTGCCAGCAGCGTTAAGGGGCCGACCTTCCCATCCGGGACTAGAAGGGAGACCCAGTACTTC
CASSVKGPTFPSGTRRETQYF
>TRBV11-2|TRBJ1-6|-|-
TGTGCCAGCAGGCCTCGACAGGATAATTCACCCCTCCACTTT
CASRPRQDNSPLHF
>TRBV18|TRBJ2-1|TRBD2|-
TGTGCCAGCTCACCGGGCCAGGGAGGGGAGCAGTTCTTC
CASSPGQGGEQFF
>TRBV5-6|TRBJ2-2|-|-
TGTGCCAGCAGACCTAGACAGTACACCGGGGAGCTGTTTTTT
CASRPRQYTGELFF
>TRBV7-2|TRBJ2-1|-|-
TGTGCCAGCAGCTTAGGGCCAGGCTCCTACAATGAGCAGTTCTTC
CASSLGPGSYNEQFF
>TRBV5-1|TRBJ2-5|TRBD1|-
TGCGCCAGCAGCTTGAGCTCAGGGGGCGAGGAGACCCAGTACTTC
CASSLSSGGEETQYF
>TRBV3-1/TRBV3-2|TRBJ2-5|-|-
TGTGCCAGCAGCCGGCACCAGGAAGAGACCCAGTACTTC
CASSRHQEETQYF
>TRBV5-8|TRBJ1-6|-|-
TGTGCCAGCAGCTTGGTCGTTGCAGGCTTCGGCGTATCACCCCTCCACTTT
CASSLVVAGFGVSPLHF
>TRBV5-1|TRBJ2-5|TRBD2|-
TGCGCCAGCAGCTTGGCACTAGCGGAGCAAGAGACCCAGTACTTC
CASSLALAEQETQYF
>TRBV4-2|TRBJ1-1|TRBD1|-
TGTGCCAGCAGCCAAGATAAGGCAGGGGGGAACACTGAAGCTTTCTTT
CASSQDKAGGNTEAFF
>TRBV4-1|TRBJ2-1|TRBD1|-
TGCGCCAGCAGACACCCGGCCAGGGGGCCCTACAATGAGCAGTTCTTC
CASRHPARGPYNEQFF
>TRBV5-4|TRBJ2-7|-|-
TGTGCCAGCAGCTTGGGGCGGACCTACGAGCAGTACTTC
CASSLGRTYEQYF
>TRBV4-3|TRBJ2-3|TRBD2|-
TGCGCCAGCAGCCGGGTCCTAGCGGACACAGATACGCAGTATTTT
CASSRVLADTDTQYF
>TRBV7-9|TRBJ1-5|-|few
TGTGCCAGCAGCTTAGAGACAGGCGCGAGGCATTTT
CASSLETGARHF
>TRBV5-6|TRBJ1-1|-|-
TGTGCCAGCAGCGCAGACAGGAACACTGAAGCTTTCTTT
CASSADRNTEAFF
>TRBV5-1|TRBJ2-3|TRBD1|-
TGCGCCAGCAGCCCGCGGACAGGGACAGATACGCAGTATTTT
CASSPRTGTDTQYF